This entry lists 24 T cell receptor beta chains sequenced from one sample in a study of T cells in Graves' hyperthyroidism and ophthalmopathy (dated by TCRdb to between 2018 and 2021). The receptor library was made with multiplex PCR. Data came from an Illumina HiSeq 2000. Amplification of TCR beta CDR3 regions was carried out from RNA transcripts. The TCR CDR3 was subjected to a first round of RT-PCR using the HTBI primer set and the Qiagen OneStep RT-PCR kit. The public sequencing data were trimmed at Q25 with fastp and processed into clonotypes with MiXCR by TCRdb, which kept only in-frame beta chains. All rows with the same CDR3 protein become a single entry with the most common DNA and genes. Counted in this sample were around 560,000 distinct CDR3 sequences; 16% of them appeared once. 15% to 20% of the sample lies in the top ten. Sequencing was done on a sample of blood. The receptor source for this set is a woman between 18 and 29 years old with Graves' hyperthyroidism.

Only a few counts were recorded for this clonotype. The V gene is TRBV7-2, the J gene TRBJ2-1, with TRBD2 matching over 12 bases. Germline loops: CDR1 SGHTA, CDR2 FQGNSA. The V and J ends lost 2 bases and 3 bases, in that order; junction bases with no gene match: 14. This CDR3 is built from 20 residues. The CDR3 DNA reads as TGTGCCAGCAGCTTAAGACTAGCGGGGGTCGACGTACAACTCTACAATGAGCAGTTCTTC. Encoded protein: CASSLRLAGVDVQLYNEQFF.

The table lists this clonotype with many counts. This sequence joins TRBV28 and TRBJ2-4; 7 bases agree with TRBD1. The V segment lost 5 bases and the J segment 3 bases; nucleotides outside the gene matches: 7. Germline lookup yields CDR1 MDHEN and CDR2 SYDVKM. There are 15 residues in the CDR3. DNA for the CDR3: TGTGCCAGCAGTCTGAGGGGGCTGGGCAAAAACATTCAGTACTTC. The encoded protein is CASSLRGLGKNIQYF.

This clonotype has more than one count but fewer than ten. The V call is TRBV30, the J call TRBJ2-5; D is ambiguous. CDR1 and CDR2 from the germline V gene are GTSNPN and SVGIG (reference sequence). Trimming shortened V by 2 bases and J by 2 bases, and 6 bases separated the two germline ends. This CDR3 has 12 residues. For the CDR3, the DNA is TGTGCCTGGAGTCGGCGGCAAGAGACCCAGTACTTC. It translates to CAWSRRQETQYF.

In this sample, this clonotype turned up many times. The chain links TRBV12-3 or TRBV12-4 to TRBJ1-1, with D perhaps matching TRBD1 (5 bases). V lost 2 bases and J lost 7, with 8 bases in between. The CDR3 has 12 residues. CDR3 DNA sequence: TGTGCCAGCAGTTTAAAGAGGGGTGAAGCTTTCTTT. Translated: CASSLKRGEAFF.

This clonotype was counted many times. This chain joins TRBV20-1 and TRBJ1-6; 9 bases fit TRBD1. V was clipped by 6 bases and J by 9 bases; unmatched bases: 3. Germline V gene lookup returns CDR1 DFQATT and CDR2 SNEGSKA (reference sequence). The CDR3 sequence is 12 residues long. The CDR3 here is CSATGQGSPLHF. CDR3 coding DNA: TGCAGTGCCACGGGACAGGGTTCACCCCTCCACTTT.

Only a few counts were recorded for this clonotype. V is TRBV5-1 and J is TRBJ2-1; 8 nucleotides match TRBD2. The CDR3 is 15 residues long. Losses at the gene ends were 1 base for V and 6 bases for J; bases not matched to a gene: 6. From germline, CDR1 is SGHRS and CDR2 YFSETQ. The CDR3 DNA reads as TGCGCCAGCAGCTTGAAAGCGGGGGATTCCAATGAGCAGTTCTTC. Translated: CASSLKAGDSNEQFF.

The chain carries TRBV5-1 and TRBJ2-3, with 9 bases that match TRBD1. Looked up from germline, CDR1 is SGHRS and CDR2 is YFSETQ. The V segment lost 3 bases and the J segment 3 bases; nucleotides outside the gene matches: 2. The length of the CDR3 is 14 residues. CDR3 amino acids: CASSWDRETDTQYF. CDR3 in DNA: TGCGCCAGCAGCTGGGACAGGGAGACAGATACGCAGTATTTT.

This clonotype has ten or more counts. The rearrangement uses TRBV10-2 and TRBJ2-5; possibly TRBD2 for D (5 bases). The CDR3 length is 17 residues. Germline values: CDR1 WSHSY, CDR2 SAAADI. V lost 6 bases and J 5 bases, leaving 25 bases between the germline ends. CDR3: CASSGGKGGLPMETQYF. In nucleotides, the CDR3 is TGCGCCAGCAGCGGAGGAAAGGGTGGCCTTCCAATGGAGACCCAGTACTTC.

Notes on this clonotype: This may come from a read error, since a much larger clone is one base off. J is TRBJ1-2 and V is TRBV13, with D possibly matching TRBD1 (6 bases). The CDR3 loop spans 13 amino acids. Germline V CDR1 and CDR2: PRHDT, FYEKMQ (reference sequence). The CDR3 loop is CASSFTGNCGYTF. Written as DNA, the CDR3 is TGTGCCAGCAGCTTCACAGGGAACTGTGGCTACACCTTC.

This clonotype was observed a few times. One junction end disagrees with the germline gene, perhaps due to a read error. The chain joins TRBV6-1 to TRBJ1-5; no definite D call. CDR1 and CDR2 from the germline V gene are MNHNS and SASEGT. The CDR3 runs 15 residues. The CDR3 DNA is TGTGCCAGCAGTCTTTGGACTATGGGCAATCAGCCCCAGCGTTTT. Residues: CASSLWTMGNQPQRF.

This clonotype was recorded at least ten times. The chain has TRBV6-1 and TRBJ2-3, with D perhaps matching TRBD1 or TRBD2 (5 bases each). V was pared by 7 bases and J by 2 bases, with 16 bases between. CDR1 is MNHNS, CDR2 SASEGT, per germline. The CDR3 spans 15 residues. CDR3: CASTRGGSDTDTQYF. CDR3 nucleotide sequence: TGTGCCAGCACTCGGGGCGGTAGCGACACAGATACGCAGTATTTT.

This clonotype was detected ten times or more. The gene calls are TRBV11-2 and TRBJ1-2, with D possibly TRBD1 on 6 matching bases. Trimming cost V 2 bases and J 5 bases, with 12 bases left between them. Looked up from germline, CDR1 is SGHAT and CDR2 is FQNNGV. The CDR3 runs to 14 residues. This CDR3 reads CASSLRSGVYGYTF. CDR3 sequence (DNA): TGTGCCAGCAGCTTAAGGTCAGGGGTTTATGGCTACACCTTC.

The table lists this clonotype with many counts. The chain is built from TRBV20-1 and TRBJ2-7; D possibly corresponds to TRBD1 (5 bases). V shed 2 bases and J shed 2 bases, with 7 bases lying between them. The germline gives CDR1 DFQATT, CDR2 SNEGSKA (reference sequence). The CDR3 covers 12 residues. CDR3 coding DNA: TGCAGTGCTAGAAAGGGGACCTACGAGCAGTACTTC. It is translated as CSARKGTYEQYF.

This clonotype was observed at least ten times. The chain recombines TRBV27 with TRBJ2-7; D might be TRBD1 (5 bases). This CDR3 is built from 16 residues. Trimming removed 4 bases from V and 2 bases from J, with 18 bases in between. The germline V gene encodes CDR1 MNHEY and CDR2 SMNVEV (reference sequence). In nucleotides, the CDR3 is TGTGCCAGCAGTTACGACAGCGCTGCTACCACCTACGAGCAGTACTTC. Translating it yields CASSYDSAATTYEQYF.

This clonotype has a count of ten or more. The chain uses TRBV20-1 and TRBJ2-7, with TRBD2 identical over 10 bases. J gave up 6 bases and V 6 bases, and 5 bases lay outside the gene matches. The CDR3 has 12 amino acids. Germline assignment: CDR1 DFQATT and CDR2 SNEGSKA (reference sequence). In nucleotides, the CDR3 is TGCAGTGCCACGGGACTAGCGTTCGAGCAGTACTTC. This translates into CSATGLAFEQYF.

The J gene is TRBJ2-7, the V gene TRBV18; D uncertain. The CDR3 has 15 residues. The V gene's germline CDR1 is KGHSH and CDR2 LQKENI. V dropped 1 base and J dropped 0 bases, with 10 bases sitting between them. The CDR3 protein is CASSPRGPPSYEQYF. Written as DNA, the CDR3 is TGTGCCAGCTCACCACGAGGCCCTCCCTCCTACGAGCAGTACTTC.

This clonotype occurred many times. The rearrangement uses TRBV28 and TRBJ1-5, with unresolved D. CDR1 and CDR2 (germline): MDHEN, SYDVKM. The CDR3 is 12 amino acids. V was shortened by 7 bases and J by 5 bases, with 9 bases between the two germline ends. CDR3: CASNPGDQPQHF. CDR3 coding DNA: TGTGCCAGCAATCCCGGGGATCAGCCCCAGCATTTT.

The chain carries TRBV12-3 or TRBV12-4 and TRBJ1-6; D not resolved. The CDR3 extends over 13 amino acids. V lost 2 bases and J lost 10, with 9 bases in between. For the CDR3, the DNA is TGTGCCAGCAGTTTATCTGGGGAGTCACCCCTCCACTTT. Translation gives CASSLSGESPLHF.

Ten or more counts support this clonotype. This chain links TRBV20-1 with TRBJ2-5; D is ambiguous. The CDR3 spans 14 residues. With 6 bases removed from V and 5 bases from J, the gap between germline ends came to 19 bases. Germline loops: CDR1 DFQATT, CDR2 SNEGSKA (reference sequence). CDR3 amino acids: CSAQSAVVRETQYF. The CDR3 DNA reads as TGCAGTGCCCAGTCGGCGGTGGTAAGGGAGACCCAGTACTTC.

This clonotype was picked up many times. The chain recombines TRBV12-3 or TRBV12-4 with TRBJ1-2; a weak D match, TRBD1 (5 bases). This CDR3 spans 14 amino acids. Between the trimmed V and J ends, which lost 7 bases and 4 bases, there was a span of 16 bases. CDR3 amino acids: CASNNGGRFYGYTF. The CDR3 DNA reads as TGTGCCAGCAATAACGGGGGACGGTTCTATGGCTACACCTTC.

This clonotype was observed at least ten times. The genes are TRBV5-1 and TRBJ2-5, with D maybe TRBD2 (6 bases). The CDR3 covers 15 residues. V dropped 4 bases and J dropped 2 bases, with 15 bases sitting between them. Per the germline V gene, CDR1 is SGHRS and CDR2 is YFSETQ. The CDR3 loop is CASSRGTVEQETQYF. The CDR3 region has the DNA TGCGCCAGCAGCCGGGGGACGGTGGAACAAGAGACCCAGTACTTC.

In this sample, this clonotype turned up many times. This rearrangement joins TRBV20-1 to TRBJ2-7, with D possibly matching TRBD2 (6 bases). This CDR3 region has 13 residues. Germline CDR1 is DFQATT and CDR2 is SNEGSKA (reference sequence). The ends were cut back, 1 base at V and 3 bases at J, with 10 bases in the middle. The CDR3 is CSARAGVDYEQYF. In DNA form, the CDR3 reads TGCAGTGCTAGAGCGGGGGTAGACTACGAGCAGTACTTC.

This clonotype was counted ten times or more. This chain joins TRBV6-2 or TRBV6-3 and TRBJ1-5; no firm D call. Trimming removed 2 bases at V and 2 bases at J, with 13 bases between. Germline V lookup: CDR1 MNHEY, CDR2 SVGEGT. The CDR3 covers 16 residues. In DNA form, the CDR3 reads TGTGCCAGCAGTTACGCCCACCGGGTGGGCAATCAGCCCCAGCATTTT. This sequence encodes CASSYAHRVGNQPQHF.

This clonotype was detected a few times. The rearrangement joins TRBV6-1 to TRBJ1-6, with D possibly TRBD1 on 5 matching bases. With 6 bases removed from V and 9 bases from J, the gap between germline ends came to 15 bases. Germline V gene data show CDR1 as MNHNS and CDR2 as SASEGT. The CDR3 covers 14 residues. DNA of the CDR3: TGTGCCAGCAGCCGGGATTTGGGGACTTCACCCCTCCACTTT. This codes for CASSRDLGTSPLHF.